The source of this T cell receptor (beta chain) is a study of human CD8 memory T cell subsets. Overall study results and limits: Clonotypes that made up the stem-like memory T cell repertoire overlapped minimally with the precursor exhausted T cell repertoire.

The CDR3 has 13 residues. In germline, CDR1 is LNHDA, CDR2 SQIVND (reference sequence). Making the TCR beta libraries relied on UMI-labeled 5' RACE. Original processing methods: From roughly 3,000 to 20,000 functional CDR3 beta clonotypes were held in each TCR beta library. Each CDR3 protein gets one entry in TCRdb, which reprocessed the 5' RACE reads and gives no DNA. V and J calls and clone size were set by TCRdb, not the authors. The sample holds about 5,800 distinct CDR3 sequences. The study classified TPEX cells as CCR7+ PD-1+ TIGIT+ early memory CD8+ T cells bearing exhausted-like traits. Total RNA was taken from around 140,000 sorted CD8+ T cells, in duplicate, per subset. By frequency, this clonotype is medium-sized. What it binds is not known.

Sequencing used CD8+ T cells from PBMCs. The TCR comes from a human donor in good health. The chain recombines TRBV19 with TRBJ2-2. This CDR3 reads CASSRTSTGELFF.